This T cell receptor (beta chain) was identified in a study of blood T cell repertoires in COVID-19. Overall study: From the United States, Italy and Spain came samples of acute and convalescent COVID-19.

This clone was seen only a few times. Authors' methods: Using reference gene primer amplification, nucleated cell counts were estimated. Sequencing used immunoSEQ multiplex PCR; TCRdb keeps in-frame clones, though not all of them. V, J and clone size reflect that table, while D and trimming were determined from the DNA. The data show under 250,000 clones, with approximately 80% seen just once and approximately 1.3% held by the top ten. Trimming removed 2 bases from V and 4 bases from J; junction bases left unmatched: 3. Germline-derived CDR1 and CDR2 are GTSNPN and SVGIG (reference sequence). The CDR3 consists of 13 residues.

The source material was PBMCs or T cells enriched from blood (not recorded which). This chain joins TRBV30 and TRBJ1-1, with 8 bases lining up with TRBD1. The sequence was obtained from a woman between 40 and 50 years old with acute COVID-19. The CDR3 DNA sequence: TGTGCCTGGAGTCTGGACAGGGTCACTGAAGCTTTCTTT. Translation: CAWSLDRVTEAFF.